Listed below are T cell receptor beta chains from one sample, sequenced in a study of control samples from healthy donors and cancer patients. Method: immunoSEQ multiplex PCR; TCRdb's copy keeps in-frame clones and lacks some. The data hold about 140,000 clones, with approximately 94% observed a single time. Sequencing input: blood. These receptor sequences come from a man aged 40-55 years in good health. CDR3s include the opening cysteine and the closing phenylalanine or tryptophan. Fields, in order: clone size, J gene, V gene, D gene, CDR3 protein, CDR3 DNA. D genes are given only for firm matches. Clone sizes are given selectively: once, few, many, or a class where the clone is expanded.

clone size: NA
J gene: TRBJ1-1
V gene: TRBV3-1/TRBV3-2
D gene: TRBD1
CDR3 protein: CASRRGQGEAFF
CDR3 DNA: TGTGCCAGCAGGCGGGGACAGGGTGAAGCTTTCTTT

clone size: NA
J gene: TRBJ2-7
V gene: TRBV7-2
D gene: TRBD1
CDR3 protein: CASSLVIQGVYEQYF
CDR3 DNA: TGTGCCAGCAGCTTAGTAATCCAGGGGGTATACGAGCAGTACTTC

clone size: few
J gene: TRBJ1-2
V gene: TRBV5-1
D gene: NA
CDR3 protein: CASSLGENGYTF
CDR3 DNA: TGCGCCAGCAGCTTGGGAGAAAATGGCTACACCTTC

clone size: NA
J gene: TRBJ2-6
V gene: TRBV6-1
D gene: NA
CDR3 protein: CASSERLSGANVLTF
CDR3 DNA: TGTGCCAGCAGTGAACGGCTCTCTGGGGCCAACGTCCTGACTTTC

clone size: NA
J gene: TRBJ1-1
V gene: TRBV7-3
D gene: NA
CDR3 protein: CASSLGGTNTEAFF
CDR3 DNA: TGTGCCAGCAGCTTAGGGGGAACGAACACTGAAGCTTTCTTT

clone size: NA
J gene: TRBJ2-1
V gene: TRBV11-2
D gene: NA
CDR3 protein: CASSLEPGDSYNEQFF
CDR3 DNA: TGTGCCAGCAGCTTAGAGCCGGGGGACTCCTACAATGAGCAGTTCTTC

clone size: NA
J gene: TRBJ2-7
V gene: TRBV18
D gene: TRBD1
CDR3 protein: CASSPSGQGSWQYF
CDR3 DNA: TGTGCCAGCTCACCATCCGGACAGGGAAGCTGGCAGTACTTC

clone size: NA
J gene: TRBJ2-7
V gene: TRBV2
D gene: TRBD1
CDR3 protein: CASSVEDRVNEQYF
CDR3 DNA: TGTGCCAGCAGTGTTGAGGACAGGGTCAACGAGCAGTACTTC

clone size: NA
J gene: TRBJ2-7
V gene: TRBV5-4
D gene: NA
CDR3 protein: CASSGGLLDYEQYF
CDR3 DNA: TGTGCCAGCAGCGGGGGACTTCTAGACTACGAGCAGTACTTC

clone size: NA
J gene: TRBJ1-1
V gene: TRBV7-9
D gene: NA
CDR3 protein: CASSQITSTEAFF
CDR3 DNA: TGTGCCAGCAGCCAAATTACTTCCACTGAAGCTTTCTTT

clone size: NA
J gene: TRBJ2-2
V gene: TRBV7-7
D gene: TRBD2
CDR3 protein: CASSPSGRSDTGELFF
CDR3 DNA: TGTGCTAGCAGCCCTAGCGGGAGGTCGGACACCGGGGAGCTGTTTTTT

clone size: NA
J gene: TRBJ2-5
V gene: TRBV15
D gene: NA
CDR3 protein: CATSRDGLNQETQYF
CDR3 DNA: TGTGCCACCAGCAGAGATGGTCTGAACCAAGAGACCCAGTACTTC

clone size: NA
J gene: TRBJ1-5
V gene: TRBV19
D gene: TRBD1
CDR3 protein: CASSDRANQPQHF
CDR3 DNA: TGTGCCAGTAGTGACAGGGCGAACCAGCCCCAGCATTTT